This T cell receptor beta chain came from a study of blood T cell repertoires in COVID-19. Across the study: Sites in the United States, Italy and Spain provided acute and convalescent COVID-19 samples. PBMCs, B-cell-depleted T cells, or T cells provided the cDNA or gDNA that made up the material.

The ends lost 8 bases at V and 0 bases at J; junction bases unmatched: 10. The CDR3 extends over 16 amino acids. CDR1 is SGHTA, CDR2 FQGNSA, per germline. As handled by the study authors: Reference gene primer amplification gave estimated nucleated cell counts. Sequencing was performed with immunoSEQ multiplex PCR; in TCRdb, only in-frame clones are kept and a portion is missing. That table gives V, J and clone size, and the DNA gave D and trimming. Of roughly 32,000 clones in the sample, about 75% were seen once. This chain links TRBV7-2 with TRBJ2-7, with 10 positions matching TRBD2. Sequencing used peripheral blood. The clonotype originates from a man older than 75 with active or convalescent COVID-19. This CDR3 is CASAVSSGGLSYEQYF. CDR3 nucleotides: TGTGCCAGCGCCGTCTCTAGCGGGGGACTCTCCTACGAGCAGTACTTC.